Below, one TCR beta chain is given with its context. Its antigen is not identified. This sample was taken from a study of cytomegalovirus exposure and HLA in healthy donors. Study-level information: The same platform used for the approximately 670 first-cohort repertoires was also used for the 120 or so validation repertoires, as a later analysis reported.

From germline, CDR1 is MGHRA and CDR2 YSYEKL. The CDR3 spans 15 residues. V lost 4 bases to trimming and J lost 8 bases, with 20 bases between them. Findings of the study overall: The CMV antigen specificity of a few CMV-associated chains was confirmed through in vitro analysis. While the bulk of TCR sequences proved rare, some public TCRs turned up in many donors.

The table came from immunoSEQ multiplex PCR; TCRdb's copy has only in-frame clones and leaves some out. This sample carries more than 150,000 clones, 65% to 85% of them seen once, and the ten largest clones take under 3.5%. Input material: PBMCs. The rearrangement links TRBV4-1 to TRBJ1-2, with unresolved D. The TCR sequence derives from a woman between 18 and 29 years old in good health and CMV-seropositive. The CDR3 sequence: CASSLSPGLRRGYTF. The CDR3 DNA reads TGCGCCAGCAGCCTTTCGCCGGGTCTACGGAGAGGCTACACCTTC.